This TCR beta chain comes out of a study of blood T cell repertoires in COVID-19. Overall study: Some COVID-19 samples were acute and others convalescent; all came from the United States, Italy and Spain.

In terms of age and location, participants ranged from roughly 18 to 95 years and lived in approximately 26 US areas. Researchers sorted participants into cohorts using their self-reported clinical history. In the study's own analysis: How many nucleated cells were present was estimated from reference gene primer amplification. Generated by immunoSEQ multiplex PCR, the TCRdb table keeps only in-frame clones and is missing some. V, J and clone size are those of that table, while D and trimming were read from the DNA. Of about 200,000 clones listed, 86% are singletons. Germline lookup yields CDR1 SGHTA and CDR2 FQGNSA. The CDR3 spans 13 residues. V lost 1 base, J lost 6 bases, and 10 bases lay in between.

This chain links TRBV7-2 with TRBJ2-7, with D unclear. The clonotype was recovered from a middle-aged man with acute COVID-19. Sample: PBMCs or T cells enriched from blood (not recorded which). The CDR3 protein is CASSLGGQTEQYF. CDR3 sequence (DNA): TGTGCCAGCAGCTTAGGTGGGCAGACCGAGCAGTACTTC.